One and the same sample provided the 17 T cell receptor beta chains below, sequenced in a study of cytomegalovirus exposure and HLA in healthy donors. The PCR used 60 Vbeta and 13 Jbeta primers. The method was immunoSEQ multiplex PCR; TCRdb's version includes in-frame clones alone and lacks a portion of them. The sample yields about 170,000 clones, over 65% seen once. The sequenced sample consisted of PBMCs. The receptors were gathered from a woman in her 30s in good health and CMV-seropositive.

The V and J genes are TRBV5-8 and TRBJ2-7, with TRBD1 matching over 11 bases. Trimming took 5 bases from V and 5 from J; bases not matched to a gene: 9. Germline V gene lookup returns CDR1 SGHTS and CDR2 YDEGEE. CDR3 length: 15 amino acids. CDR3 DNA sequence: TGTGCCAGCAGTGCATACGGACAGGGGGCGGACGAGCAGTACTTC. This encodes CASSAYGQGADEQYF.

CDR3 bases: TGTGCCAGCAGCGGCCAGACAGGTACCTCCTACGAGCAGTACTTC. Its protein is CASSGQTGTSYEQYF. V gene TRBV5-4 combines with J gene TRBJ2-7, with D perhaps matching TRBD1 (6 bases). V was cut by 4 bases and J by 0 bases, with 14 bases left in between. Germline V CDR1 and CDR2: SGHNT, YYREEE (reference sequence). The CDR3 spans 15 residues.

V is TRBV6-5 and J is TRBJ1-1; D not certain. The CDR3 totals 13 residues. Germline CDR1 MNHEY, CDR2 SVGAGI. V gave up 0 bases and J gave up 7 bases, with 9 bases separating them. The CDR3 is CASSYSESVEAFF. Here the CDR3 DNA reads TGTGCCAGCAGTTACTCGGAGTCAGTTGAAGCTTTCTTT.

This chain connects TRBV10-3 to TRBJ2-7; D is ambiguous. This CDR3 is 15 amino acids long. Trimming pared 2 bases from V and 0 bases from J, leaving 11 bases between. Looked up from germline, CDR1 is ENHRY and CDR2 is SYGVKD. The CDR3 here is CAISEKLSSSYEQYF. CDR3 DNA sequence: TGTGCCATCAGTGAGAAACTAAGCTCCTCCTACGAGCAGTACTTC.

The chain carries TRBV10-3 and TRBJ1-1, with TRBD1 matching 11 bases. This CDR3 region has 16 residues. Germline trimming cut 3 bases from V and 3 bases from J; bases unmatched to any gene: 6. CDR1 and CDR2 from the germline V gene are ENHRY and SYGVKD. CDR3 nucleotide sequence: TGTGCCATCAGTGATTCCGGGGACAGGGGGTACACTGAAGCTTTCTTT. It yields the protein CAISDSGDRGYTEAFF.

J is TRBJ1-2 and V is TRBV18, with 7 bases lining up with TRBD1. CDR3 length: 13 residues. The ends lost 3 bases at V and 2 bases at J; junction bases unmatched: 0. Germline loops: CDR1 KGHSH, CDR2 LQKENI. CDR3 amino acids: CASSPDRNYGYTF. The CDR3 region has the DNA TGTGCCAGCTCACCGGACAGGAACTATGGCTACACCTTC.

The chain links TRBV28 to TRBJ2-7; 10 nucleotides match TRBD2. V lost 6 bases to trimming and J lost 0 bases; unmatched junction nucleotides: 14. There are 18 residues in the CDR3. CDR1 and CDR2 from the germline V gene are MDHEN and SYDVKM. This CDR3 reads CASSSLGGPSGSSYEQYF. Here the CDR3 DNA reads TGTGCCAGCAGCTCACTCGGGGGGCCTAGCGGGAGCTCCTACGAGCAGTACTTC.

The rearrangement uses TRBV30 and TRBJ1-1, with D uncertain. Per the germline V gene, CDR1 is GTSNPN and CDR2 is SVGIG (reference sequence). The length of the CDR3 is 11 residues. V lost 0 bases, J lost 7 bases, and 6 bases lay in between. CDR3 DNA sequence: TGTGCCTGGAGTGTACGGGTTGAAGCTTTCTTT. It encodes CAWSVRVEAFF.

The rearrangement joins TRBV2 to TRBJ1-3; D is possibly TRBD1 (5 bases). This CDR3 is 16 amino acids long. The germline V gene encodes CDR1 SNHLY and CDR2 FYNNEI. V lost 5 bases to trimming and J lost 5 bases, with 19 bases between them. The CDR3 sequence: CASSSAGPASRNTIYF. The CDR3 nucleotides read TGTGCCAGCAGTTCGGCAGGGCCCGCTAGTAGAAACACCATATATTTT.

The chain recombines TRBV14 with TRBJ2-2; 12 positions agree with TRBD2. CDR1 SGHDN and CDR2 FVKESK come from the germline V gene. The CDR3 loop spans 17 amino acids. The ends lost 4 bases at V and 6 bases at J; junction bases unmatched: 9. The CDR3 nucleotides are TGTGCCAGCAGCCTCCTGTCCCCTAGCGGGAGGGCCGGGGAGCTGTTTTTT. Translating it yields CASSLLSPSGRAGELFF. The variable domain in full, with the rest retrieved from reference TRBV14 and TRBJ2-2, is EAGVTQFPSHSVIEKGQTVTLRCDPISGHDNLYWYRRVMGKEIKFLLHFVKESKQDESGMPNNRFLAERTGGTYSTLKVQPAELEDSGVYFCASSLLSPSGRAGELFFGEGSRLTVL.

This chain joins TRBV11-2 and TRBJ2-5, with 12 positions matching TRBD2. The germline V gene encodes CDR1 SGHAT and CDR2 FQNNGV. V lost 5 bases and J lost 3; bases outside the gene matches: 7. The CDR3 runs to 16 residues. The CDR3 loop reads CASSRLAGGPEETQYF. The CDR3 DNA reads TGTGCCAGCAGCAGGCTAGCGGGAGGGCCCGAAGAGACCCAGTACTTC.

The chain joins TRBV18 to TRBJ1-5; TRBD1 matches 10 bases. CDR3 length: 14 amino acids. J was trimmed by 7 bases and V by 6 bases; bases with no gene match: 6. Germline CDR1 and CDR2: KGHSH and LQKENI. In nucleotides, the CDR3 is TGTGCCAGCTCTCCCGGACAGGGGGGACAGCCCCAGCATTTT. Its protein product is CASSPGQGGQPQHF.

This clone turned up a few times. V is TRBV29-1 and J is TRBJ1-2; TRBD1 aligns across 11 bases. Germline loops: CDR1 SQVTM, CDR2 ANQGSEA. The CDR3 is made up of 15 amino acids. Trimming removed 0 bases from V and 6 bases from J; junction bases left unmatched: 6. CDR3 sequence reads: CSVEEYGTGGNGYTF. CDR3 coding DNA: TGCAGCGTTGAAGAATATGGGACAGGGGGAAATGGCTACACCTTC.

This chain links TRBV6-5 with TRBJ2-5, with D perhaps matching TRBD2 (5 bases). Trimming shortened V by 4 bases and J by 3 bases, and 12 bases separated the two germline ends. This CDR3 spans 14 amino acids. CDR1 is MNHEY and CDR2 is SVGAGI in the germline V gene. The CDR3 bases are TGTGCCAGCAGTTCGTGGGGAGTCGAAGAGACCCAGTACTTC. Amino acids: CASSSWGVEETQYF.

The gene calls are TRBV6-4 and TRBJ1-1; a weak D match, TRBD1 (5 bases). There are 14 residues in the CDR3. The germline V and J ends were trimmed by 8 bases and 3 bases, with 16 bases remaining between them. CDR1 and CDR2 (germline): MRHNA, SNTAGT. This chain's CDR3 is CASSPQGRHTEAFF. The DNA of the CDR3 is TGTGCCAGCTCCCCCCAGGGAAGGCACACTGAAGCTTTCTTT.

This chain connects TRBV13 to TRBJ2-6; TRBD1 matches at 7 bases. The CDR3 loop spans 16 amino acids. Germline-derived CDR1 and CDR2 are PRHDT and FYEKMQ (reference sequence). V dropped 6 bases and J dropped 0; count of bases not matched to a gene: 5. The CDR3: CASRLKGASGANVLTF. CDR3 bases: TGTGCCAGCAGACTTAAGGGGGCCTCTGGGGCCAACGTCCTGACTTTC.

This sequence joins TRBV30 and TRBJ2-3; a possible D gene is TRBD2 (6 bases). CDR3 length: 16 amino acids. Trimming removed 1 base at V and 2 bases at J, with 16 bases between. From germline, CDR1 is GTSNPN and CDR2 SVGIG (reference sequence). The CDR3, as DNA: TGTGCCTGGAGTGCATCCACCGGGACTTACACAGATACGCAGTATTTT. As protein: CAWSASTGTYTDTQYF.